Sequencing of this TCR beta chain was carried out in a study of blood T cell repertoires in COVID-19 (TCRdb year 2020). Background on the whole study: Collaborator samples came from the United States, Italy and Spain and covered acute and convalescent phases of COVID-19. The material from the prospective study consisted of cDNA or gDNA derived from T cells, B-cell-depleted T cells, or PBMCs. Subjects who had been exposed to COVID-19, were actively infected with it, or had recovered from it provided the deeply sampled blood TCRbeta repertoires that made up the dataset. A freely available public database, intended as a resource for researchers studying the immune response to SARS-CoV-2, is where the repertoires were released. The samples were drawn from the first 160 participants of the ongoing ImmuneRACE study and from 950 to 1,500 subjects provided by 6 global collaborators. Nearly every sample came with metadata listing a de-identified subject ID, COVID-19 status, age in years and sex. Where HLA class I and class II types were available, the types were taken from metadata supplied by the sample provider, not from assay-based typing. Overall study results and their limits: The quantity of clinical and demographic metadata differed by source and by participant and was supplied without curation.

The immunoSEQ Assay, a bias-controlled multiplex PCR, was used to amplify TCRbeta CDR3 regions from genomic DNA. Per the source publication's procedure: The number of nucleated cells in each sample was estimated by amplification of reference gene primers within the assay. To quantify the absolute abundance of each unique TCRbeta CDR3 rearrangement, sequence reads were collapsed and filtered. For each sample, productive Simpson clonality was calculated by taking the square root of Simpson's diversity index across productive rearrangements. TCRdb limited this immuneACCESS table to in-frame rearrangements with V and J called. A share of clones is missing; checked studies link under half to unresolved V genes, and the rest is unexplained. Clone size and the V and J calls come from that table; the DNA yielded D and trimming. A total of approximately 110,000 clones appear in this sample, roughly 80% of them only once. The ten biggest clones cover 20% to 25% of the sample.

As encoded in the germline V gene (reference sequence), CDR1 is LGHDT while CDR2 is YNNKEL. The CDR3 measures 14 amino acids from cysteine to phenylalanine. Left in the record is the CDR3 DNA by itself, 42 bases read in frame from the first base. The germline V end is reduced by 0 bases and the J end by 6 bases; junction bases left unmatched: 4. Each collaborating institution followed its own protocols to collect whole blood in K2EDTA tubes. For TCRbeta analysis, collaborators shipped samples as frozen whole blood, isolated PBMCs, or DNA extracted from either of those sample types. Details on this clone: Its antigen has not been determined. Within one base of it there is no much larger clone, and no base qualities were kept.

Sequencing used peripheral blood. The sequence links TRBV3-1 (or the pseudogene TRBV3-2) to TRBJ1-2; TRBD1 matches 7 bases in the middle. The TCR comes from a man between 65 and 79 years old with active or convalescent COVID-19. DNA sequence: TGTGCCAGCAGCCAAGACCTGGACAGGCATGGCTACACCTTC. Translation gives CASSQDLDRHGYTF.